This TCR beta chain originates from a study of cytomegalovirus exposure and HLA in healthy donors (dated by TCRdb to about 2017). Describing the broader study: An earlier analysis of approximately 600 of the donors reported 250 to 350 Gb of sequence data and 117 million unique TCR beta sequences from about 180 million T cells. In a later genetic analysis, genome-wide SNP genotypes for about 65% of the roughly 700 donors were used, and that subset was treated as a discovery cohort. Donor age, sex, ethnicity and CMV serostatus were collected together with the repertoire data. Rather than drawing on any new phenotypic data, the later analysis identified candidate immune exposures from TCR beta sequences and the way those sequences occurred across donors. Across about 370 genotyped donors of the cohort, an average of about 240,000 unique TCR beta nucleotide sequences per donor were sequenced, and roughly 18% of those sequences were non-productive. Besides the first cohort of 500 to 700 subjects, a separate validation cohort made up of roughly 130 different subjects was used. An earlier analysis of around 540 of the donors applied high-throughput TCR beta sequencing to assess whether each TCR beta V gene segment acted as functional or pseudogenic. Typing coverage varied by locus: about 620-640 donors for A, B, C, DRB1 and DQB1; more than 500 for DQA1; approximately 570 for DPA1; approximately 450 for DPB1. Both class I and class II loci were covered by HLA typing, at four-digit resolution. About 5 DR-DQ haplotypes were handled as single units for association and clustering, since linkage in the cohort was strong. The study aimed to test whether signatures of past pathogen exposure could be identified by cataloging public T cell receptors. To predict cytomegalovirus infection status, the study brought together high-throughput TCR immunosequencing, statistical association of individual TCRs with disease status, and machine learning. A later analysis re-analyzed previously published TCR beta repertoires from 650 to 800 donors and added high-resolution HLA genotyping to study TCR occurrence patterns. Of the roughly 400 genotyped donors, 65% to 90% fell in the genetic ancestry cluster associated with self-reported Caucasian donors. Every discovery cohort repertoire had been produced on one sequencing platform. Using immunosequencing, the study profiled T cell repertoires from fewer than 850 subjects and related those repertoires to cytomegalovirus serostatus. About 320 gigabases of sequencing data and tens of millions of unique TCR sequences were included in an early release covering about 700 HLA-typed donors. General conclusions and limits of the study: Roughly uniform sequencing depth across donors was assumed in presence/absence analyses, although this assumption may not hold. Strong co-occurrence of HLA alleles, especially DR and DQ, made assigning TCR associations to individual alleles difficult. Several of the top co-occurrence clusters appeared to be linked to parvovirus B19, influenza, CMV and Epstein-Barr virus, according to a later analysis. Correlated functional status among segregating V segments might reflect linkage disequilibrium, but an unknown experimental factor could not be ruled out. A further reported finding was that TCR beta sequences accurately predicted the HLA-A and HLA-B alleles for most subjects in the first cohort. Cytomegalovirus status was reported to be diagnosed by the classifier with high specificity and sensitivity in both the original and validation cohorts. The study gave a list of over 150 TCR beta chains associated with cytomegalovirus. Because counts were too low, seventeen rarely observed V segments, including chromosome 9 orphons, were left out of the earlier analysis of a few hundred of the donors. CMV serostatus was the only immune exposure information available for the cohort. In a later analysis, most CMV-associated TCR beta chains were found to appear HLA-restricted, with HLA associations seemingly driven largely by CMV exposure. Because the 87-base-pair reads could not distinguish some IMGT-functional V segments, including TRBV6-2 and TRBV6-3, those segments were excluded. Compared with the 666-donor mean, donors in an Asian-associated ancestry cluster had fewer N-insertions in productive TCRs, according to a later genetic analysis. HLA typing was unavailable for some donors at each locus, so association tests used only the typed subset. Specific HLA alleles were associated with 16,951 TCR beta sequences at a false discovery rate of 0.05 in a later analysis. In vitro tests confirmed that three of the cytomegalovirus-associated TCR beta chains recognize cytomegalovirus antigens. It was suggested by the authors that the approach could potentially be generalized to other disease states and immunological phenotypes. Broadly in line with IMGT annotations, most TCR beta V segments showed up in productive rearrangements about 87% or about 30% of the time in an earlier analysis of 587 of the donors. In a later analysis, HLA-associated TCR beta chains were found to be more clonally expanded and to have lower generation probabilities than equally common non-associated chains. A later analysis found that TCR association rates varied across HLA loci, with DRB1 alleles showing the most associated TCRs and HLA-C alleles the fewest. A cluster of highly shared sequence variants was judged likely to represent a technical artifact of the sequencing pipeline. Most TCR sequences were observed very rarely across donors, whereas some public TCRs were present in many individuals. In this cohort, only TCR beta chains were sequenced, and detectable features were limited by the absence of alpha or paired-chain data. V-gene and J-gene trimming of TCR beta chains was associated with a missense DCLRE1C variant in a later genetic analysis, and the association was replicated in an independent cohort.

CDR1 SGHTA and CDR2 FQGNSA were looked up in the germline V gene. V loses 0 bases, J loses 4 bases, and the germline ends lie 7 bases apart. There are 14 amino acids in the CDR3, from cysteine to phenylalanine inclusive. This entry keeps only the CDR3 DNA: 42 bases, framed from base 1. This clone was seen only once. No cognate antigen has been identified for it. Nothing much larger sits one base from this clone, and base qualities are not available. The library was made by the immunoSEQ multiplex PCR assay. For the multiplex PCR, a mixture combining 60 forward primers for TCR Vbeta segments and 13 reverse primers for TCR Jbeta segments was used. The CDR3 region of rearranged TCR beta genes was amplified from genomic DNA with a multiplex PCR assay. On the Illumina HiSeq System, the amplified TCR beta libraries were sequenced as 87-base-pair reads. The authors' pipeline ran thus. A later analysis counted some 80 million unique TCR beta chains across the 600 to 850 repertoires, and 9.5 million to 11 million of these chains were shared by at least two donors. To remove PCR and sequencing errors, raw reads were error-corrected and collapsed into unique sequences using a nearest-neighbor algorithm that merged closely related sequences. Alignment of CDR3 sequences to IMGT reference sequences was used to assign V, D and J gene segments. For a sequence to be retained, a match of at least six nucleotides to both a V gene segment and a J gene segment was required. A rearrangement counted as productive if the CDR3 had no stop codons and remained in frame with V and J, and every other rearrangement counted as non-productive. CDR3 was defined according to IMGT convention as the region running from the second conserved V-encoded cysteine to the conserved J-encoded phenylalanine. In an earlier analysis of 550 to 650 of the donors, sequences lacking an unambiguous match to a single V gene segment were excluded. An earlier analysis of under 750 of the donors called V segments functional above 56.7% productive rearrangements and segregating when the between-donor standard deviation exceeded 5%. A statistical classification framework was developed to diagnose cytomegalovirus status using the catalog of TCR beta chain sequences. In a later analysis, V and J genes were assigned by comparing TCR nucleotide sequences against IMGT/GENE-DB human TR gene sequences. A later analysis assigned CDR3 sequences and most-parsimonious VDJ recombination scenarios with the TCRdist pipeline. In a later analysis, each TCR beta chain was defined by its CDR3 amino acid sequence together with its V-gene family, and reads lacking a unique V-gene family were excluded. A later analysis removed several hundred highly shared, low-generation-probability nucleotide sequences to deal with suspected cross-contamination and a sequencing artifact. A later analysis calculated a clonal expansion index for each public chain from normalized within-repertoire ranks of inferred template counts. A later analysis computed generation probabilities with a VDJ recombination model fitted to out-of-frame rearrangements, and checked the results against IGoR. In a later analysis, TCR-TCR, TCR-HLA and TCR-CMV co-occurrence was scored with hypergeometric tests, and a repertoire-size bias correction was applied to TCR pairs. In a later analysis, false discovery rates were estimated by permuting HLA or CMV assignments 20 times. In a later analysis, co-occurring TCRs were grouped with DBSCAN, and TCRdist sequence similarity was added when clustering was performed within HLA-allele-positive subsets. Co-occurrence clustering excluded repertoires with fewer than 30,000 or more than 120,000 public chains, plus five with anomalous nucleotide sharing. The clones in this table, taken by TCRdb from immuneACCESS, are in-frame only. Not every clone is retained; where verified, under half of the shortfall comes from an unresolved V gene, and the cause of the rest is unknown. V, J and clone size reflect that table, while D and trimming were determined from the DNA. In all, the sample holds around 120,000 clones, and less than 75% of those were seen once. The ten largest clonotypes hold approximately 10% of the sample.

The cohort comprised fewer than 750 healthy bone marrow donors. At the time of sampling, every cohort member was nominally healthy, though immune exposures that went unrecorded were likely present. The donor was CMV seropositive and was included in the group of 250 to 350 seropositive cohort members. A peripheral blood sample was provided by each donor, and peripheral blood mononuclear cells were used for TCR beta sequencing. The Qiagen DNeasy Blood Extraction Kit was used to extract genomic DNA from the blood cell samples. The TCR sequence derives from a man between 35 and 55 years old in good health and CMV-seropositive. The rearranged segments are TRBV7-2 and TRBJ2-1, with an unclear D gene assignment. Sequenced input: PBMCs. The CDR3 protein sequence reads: CASSLALVYNEQFF. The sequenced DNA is TGTGCCAGCAGCTTAGCTCTAGTATACAATGAGCAGTTCTTC.